These T cell receptor beta chains were read from a single sample in a study of blood T cell repertoires in COVID-19. Clones were sequenced by immunoSEQ multiplex PCR, and TCRdb holds only the in-frame ones, with some missing. The profile shows tens of thousands of clones, about nine tenths of them singletons. Sequencing used peripheral blood. These TCRs come from a human donor in a cohort sampled during active COVID-19. CDR3s include the opening cysteine and the closing phenylalanine or tryptophan.

TRBV5-1	TRBJ2-1	CASSAQAGGPYNEQFF
TRBV5-6	TRBJ2-5	CASSAGQGPQETQYF
TRBV3-1/TRBV3-2	TRBJ2-3	CASSQALQATDTQYF
TRBV6-5	TRBJ1-1	CASTYYQGSSTEAFF
TRBV24-1	TRBJ2-3	CATSPTPGWGTDTQYF
TRBV6-6	TRBJ2-2	CASSVGTSPTGELFF
TRBV7-3	TRBJ1-2	CASSPQARAYYGYTF
TRBV2	TRBJ1-4	CASSALGQGGEKLFF
TRBV5-1	TRBJ2-4	CASRDIDRSITKNIQYF
TRBV28	TRBJ2-7	CASSTTGVEQYF
TRBV28	TRBJ1-5	CASGTGDSNQPQHF
TRBV10-3	TRBJ1-1	CAISGGGEGEAFF
TRBV10-2	TRBJ2-7	CASSMATTRGEQYF
TRBV5-8	TRBJ2-5	CASSLGQLETQYF
TRBV28	TRBJ1-3	CASSLRTGGSGNTIYF
TRBV4-2	TRBJ2-7	CASSQPGQGTYEQYF
TRBV19	TRBJ2-7	CASSMTSGGANEQYF
TRBV5-1	TRBJ2-5	CASSLQSGQEETQYF
TRBV30	TRBJ2-3	CAWGWDSPRDTQYF
TRBV6-5	TRBJ1-5	CASRQSNQPQHF
TRBV19	TRBJ1-5	CASSEGRGQPQHF
TRBV18	TRBJ1-1	CASSTTAQGFEAFF
TRBV19	TRBJ2-3	CASTPDPGDTQYF
TRBV20-1	TRBJ2-3	CSASPTVSTDTQYF
TRBV7-9	TRBJ1-1	CASSLGAGEPEAFF
TRBV15	TRBJ2-1	CATSRDNAVPYNEQFF
TRBV6-1	TRBJ1-6	CASSVAGTGVLGNSPLHF
TRBV24-1	TRBJ2-3	CATGEGTDTQYF
TRBV7-8	TRBJ2-5	CASSPSRGPQETQYF
TRBV5-4	TRBJ2-3	CASSPGGPLRTDTQYF
TRBV2	TRBJ2-5	CASRAKGQAVVTQYF
TRBV6-6	TRBJ2-3	CASRPGGRRIADTQYF
TRBV5-1	TRBJ1-4	CASSTGNEKLFF
TRBV7-6	TRBJ2-2	CASSLDRGSVGYTGELFF
TRBV5-1	TRBJ2-1	CASSLTGGMNEQFF
TRBV29-1	TRBJ1-2	CSVEIRDTRGYGYTF
TRBV9	TRBJ2-2	CASSVRGITNTGELFF
TRBV19	TRBJ2-2	CASSDGRSNTGELFF
TRBV7-3	TRBJ2-5	CASSFGAGVVGQETQYF